These 20 T cell receptor beta chains share one sample of origin, sequenced in a study of cytomegalovirus exposure and HLA in healthy donors. Both 60 Vbeta primers and 13 Jbeta primers went into the PCR. Profiling relied on immunoSEQ multiplex PCR, and the TCRdb table lists in-frame clones only, not all of them. The table shows 200,000 to 250,000 clones, with over 65% occurring only once. The specimen sequenced was PBMCs. The origin of the receptors is a human donor in good health.

V is TRBV6-5 and J is TRBJ2-7, with TRBD1 matching 11 bases. Germline CDR1 reads MNHEY; CDR2 reads SVGAGI. Germline trimming cut 5 bases from V and 3 bases from J; bases unmatched to any gene: 3. This CDR3 is built from 14 residues. CDR3 residues: CASSGGQGGYEQYF. The CDR3, as DNA: TGTGCCAGCAGTGGGGGACAGGGGGGCTACGAGCAGTACTTC.

In nucleotides, the CDR3 is TGCAGCGTCCTGCTGAGGGCGAACACTGAAGCTTTCTTT. It encodes CSVLLRANTEAFF. The rearrangement joins TRBV29-1 to TRBJ1-1, with unresolved D. The CDR3 has 13 amino acids. V lost 6 bases, J lost 1 base, and 12 bases lay in between. CDR1 and CDR2 from the germline V gene are SQVTM and ANQGSEA.

The chain links TRBV5-4 to TRBJ2-3, with D uncertain. Per germline, CDR1 SGHNT and CDR2 YYREEE (reference sequence). V gave up 2 bases and J gave up 3 bases, with 13 bases separating them. This CDR3 is 15 amino acids long. This chain's CDR3 is CASSFGGGGTDTQYF. The CDR3 DNA reads as TGTGCCAGCAGCTTCGGCGGCGGTGGGACAGATACGCAGTATTTT.

The chain has TRBV30 and TRBJ1-2, with D possibly matching TRBD1 (5 bases). The ends were cut back, 0 bases at V and 8 bases at J, with 16 bases in the middle. The CDR3 extends over 14 amino acids. Germline CDR1 and CDR2: GTSNPN and SVGIG (reference sequence). CDR3 bases: TGTGCCTGGAGTGTAGGGGTGGAGCTTGGGGGCTACACCTTC. Its translation is CAWSVGVELGGYTF.

The rearrangement links TRBV6-5 to TRBJ2-1, with 12 bases fitting TRBD2. With V trimmed by 6 bases and J by 7 bases, 7 bases remained unmatched. The CDR3 is 15 amino acids. Germline V lookup: CDR1 MNHEY, CDR2 SVGAGI. CDR3 sequence reads: CASSSGTSGLNEQFF. CDR3 nucleotide sequence: TGTGCCAGCAGCTCCGGGACTAGCGGGCTTAATGAGCAGTTCTTC.

This sequence joins TRBV9 and TRBJ2-7; D is undetermined. CDR3 length: 14 residues. Germline assignment: CDR1 SGDLS and CDR2 YYNGEE. Trimming left V 4 bases short and J 3 bases short, with 14 bases between. The CDR3 bases are TGTGCCAGCAGCTCCCAGGTTGAGAGCTACGAGCAGTACTTC. Its translation is CASSSQVESYEQYF.

The chain couples TRBV14 to TRBJ2-7; 7 bases are shared with TRBD2. Trimming cost V 0 bases and J 7 bases; bases outside gene matches: 12. Germline values: CDR1 SGHDN, CDR2 FVKESK. This CDR3 is 16 amino acids long. CDR3 in amino acids: CASSQDGGGPLGEQYF. The CDR3 nucleotides read TGTGCCAGCAGCCAAGACGGGGGAGGGCCGCTGGGGGAGCAGTACTTC.

This clone was counted only a few times. V usage is TRBV7-6 and J usage is TRBJ1-3; a possible D gene is TRBD1 (6 bases). Per the germline V gene, CDR1 is SGHVS and CDR2 is FNYEAQ. The CDR3 covers 18 residues. The V end was cut by 8 bases, the J end by 2 bases, with 25 bases between. As DNA, the CDR3 is TGTGCCAGCGCCTTAGAGGGGGGGGCAGGGAAGGCTGGAAACACCATATATTTT. Translation: CASALEGGAGKAGNTIYF.

V is TRBV9 and J is TRBJ2-1; 11 bases are shared with TRBD2. The CDR3 has 17 residues. J gave up 4 bases and V 3 bases, and 9 bases lay outside the gene matches. The germline V gene has CDR1 SGDLS and CDR2 YYNGEE. The CDR3, as DNA: TGTGCCAGCAGCGAAGGCAGGGGGACTAGCGGTTACAATGAGCAGTTCTTC. It codes for CASSEGRGTSGYNEQFF.

About this clone: Different DNA sequences within this sample yield the same CDR3. This chain uses TRBV11-2 with TRBJ1-2; maybe TRBD1 (5 bases). Trimming shortened V by 5 bases and J by 4 bases, and 11 bases separated the two germline ends. From germline, CDR1 is SGHAT and CDR2 FQNNGV. The CDR3 consists of 13 residues. This CDR3 is CASSPDRGYGYTF. CDR3 nucleotide sequence: TGTGCCAGCAGCCCTGACAGAGGCTATGGCTACACCTTC.

This clone occurred once. The chain links TRBV29-1 to TRBJ1-5; D might be TRBD1 (6 bases). Germline V gene lookup returns CDR1 SQVTM and CDR2 ANQGSEA. The CDR3 sequence is 13 residues long. V was clipped by 6 bases and J by 4 bases, with 13 bases between them. CDR3 sequence reads: CSVGSTGNQPQHF. The CDR3 DNA sequence: TGCAGCGTGGGGTCGACAGGAAATCAGCCCCAGCATTTT.

This clone was observed a single time. The rearrangement links TRBV19 to TRBJ2-3, with 7 bases identical to TRBD2. CDR3 size: 17 residues. The junction had 20 bases not matched to a gene; V was cut back by 6 bases and J by 8 bases. Germline V gene lookup returns CDR1 LNHDA and CDR2 SQIVND (reference sequence). CDR3 in DNA: TGTGCCAGTAGCCGTCAACCTAGCGGCACAAGAGAAGGTACGCAGTATTTT. It is translated as CASSRQPSGTREGTQYF.

V is TRBV18 and J is TRBJ2-1, with 13 bases fitting TRBD2. CDR3 length: 16 amino acids. The germline V gene has CDR1 KGHSH and CDR2 LQKENI. The V segment lost 3 bases and the J segment 6 bases; nucleotides outside the gene matches: 5. The CDR3 DNA sequence: TGTGCCAGCTCACCGACTAGCGGGAGGTTGGCCAATGAGCAGTTCTTC. Its protein product is CASSPTSGRLANEQFF.

The V gene is TRBV10-3, the J gene TRBJ1-2, with D unclear. Germline CDR1 reads ENHRY; CDR2 reads SYGVKD. The CDR3 extends over 14 amino acids. Trimming took off 0 bases at V and 5 bases at J, with 10 bases between the two ends. The CDR3 nucleotides read TGTGCCATCAGTGAGTCGCCAAGCCGATATGGCTACACCTTC. Translation: CAISESPSRYGYTF.

The V gene is TRBV7-3, the J gene TRBJ2-3; 7 bases line up with TRBD1. V trimming: 4 bases; J trimming: 2 bases; junction bases outside the gene matches: 3. Germline V lookup: CDR1 SGHTA, CDR2 FQGTGA. This CDR3 is 14 amino acids long. CDR3 in DNA: TGTGCCAGCAGCTCGGACAGGCTCACAGATACGCAGTATTTT. Its translation: CASSSDRLTDTQYF. Full variable domain (rest looked up from reference TRBV7-3 and TRBJ2-3): GAGVSQTPSNKVTEKGKYVELRCDPISGHTALYWYRQSLGQGPEFLIYFQGTGAADDSGLPNDRFFAVRPEGSVSTLKIQRTERGDSAVYLCASSSDRLTDTQYFGPGTRLTVL.

The chain is built from TRBV7-8 and TRBJ2-7; TRBD1 aligns across 8 bases. The ends lost 0 bases at V and 6 bases at J; junction bases unmatched: 4. The germline gives CDR1 SGHVS, CDR2 FQNEAQ. The length of the CDR3 is 14 residues. For the CDR3, the DNA is TGTGCCAGCAGCTTAGCGGACAGGGCGGGCGAGCAGTACTTC. Protein product: CASSLADRAGEQYF.

V gene TRBV13 combines with J gene TRBJ2-5, with D unclear. The CDR3 runs 14 residues. The germline V gene encodes CDR1 PRHDT and CDR2 FYEKMQ (reference sequence). Trimming pared 2 bases from V and 2 bases from J, leaving 9 bases between. The CDR3 reads CASSLWPRQETQYF. The CDR3 DNA reads as TGTGCCAGCAGCTTATGGCCTAGACAAGAGACCCAGTACTTC. The full variable domain, rest sourced from reference TRBV13 and TRBJ2-5, is AAGVIQSPRHLIKEKRETATLKCYPIPRHDTVYWYQQGPGQDPQFLISFYEKMQSDKGSIPDRFSAQQFSDYHSELNMSSLELGDSALYFCASSLWPRQETQYFGPGTRLLVL.

The chain has TRBV7-9 and TRBJ2-1, with D possibly being TRBD2 (5 bases). V lost 5 bases and J 7 bases, leaving 12 bases between the germline ends. This CDR3 region has 13 residues. Germline lookup yields CDR1 SEHNR and CDR2 FQNEAQ (reference sequence). CDR3 protein: CASSTNEGNEQFF. The CDR3 DNA reads as TGTGCCAGCAGCACCAACGAGGGAAATGAGCAGTTCTTC.

This chain uses TRBV27 with TRBJ2-3, with a tentative D call TRBD2 (6 bases). Per the germline V gene, CDR1 is MNHEY and CDR2 is SMNVEV (reference sequence). The CDR3 has 15 residues. Trimming cost V 3 bases and J 5 bases, with 15 bases left between them. CDR3 in amino acids: CASSLVRDLGDTQYF. The CDR3 DNA follows: TGTGCCAGCAGTTTGGTGCGGGACCTAGGAGATACGCAGTATTTT.

This clone was seen a few times. The chain uses TRBV6-4 and TRBJ2-7; D possibly corresponds to TRBD1 (6 bases). The germline V gene has CDR1 MRHNA and CDR2 SNTAGT. Trimming shortened V by 2 bases and J by 3 bases, and 11 bases separated the two germline ends. The CDR3 is 14 amino acids. The CDR3: CASSDRQGRYEQYF. In DNA, the CDR3 is TGTGCCAGCAGTGACAGGCAGGGGCGCTACGAGCAGTACTTC.